This T cell receptor (beta chain) was sequenced during a study of T cells in Graves' hyperthyroidism and ophthalmopathy. RNA transcripts gave rise to amplified TCR beta CDR3 regions. During a first-round RT-PCR of the TCR CDR3, the HTBI primer set was used. In TCRdb, the multiplex PCR reads were re-called with MiXCR into one record per CDR3 protein. The sample lists approximately 380,000 distinct CDR3 sequences, around 15% occurring once. Reasons for excluding patients were uncontrolled infection, other autoimmune disease, pregnancy or lactation. Diagnoses were made from clinical symptoms, serum measures (thyroxine and TRAb), thyroid ultrasound and orbital computed tomography. V gave up 0 bases and J gave up 13 bases, with 13 bases separating them. There are 12 residues in the CDR3. Per the germline V gene, CDR1 is SGDLS and CDR2 is YYNGEE.

The clonotype was recovered from a man aged 45-65 years with Graves' ophthalmopathy. Source material: blood. V is TRBV9 and J is TRBJ2-5; a possible D gene is TRBD2 (5 bases). The CDR3: CASSVDEGPPYF. CDR3 in DNA: TGTGCCAGCAGCGTAGATGAGGGCCCTCCGTACTTC.